A selection of T cell receptor beta chains follows, all from one sample in a study of post-analysis software for immune sequencing data. A single record per CDR3 protein comes from TCRdb applying MiXCR to the PCR reads. The sample has 650,000 to 850,000 distinct CDR3 sequences; around 45% are singletons. Sequencing used blood. The receptors stem from a girl under 18 with multiple sclerosis. The CDR3 runs from the conserved cysteine through the conserved F or W.

>TRBV7-8
CASRRSGNTAYEQYF
>TRBV20-1
CSARGFSSLQETQYF
>TRBV5-6
CASSWTGGVYGYTF
>TRBV28
CAIRTSWEETQYF
>TRBV20-1
CSAVGLAALSYNEQFF
>TRBV7-3
CASSLTLLAVNEQFF
>TRBV6-2/TRBV6-3
CASSPLGRGRAYEQYF
>TRBV20-1
CSARDHKLAGGPSSYNEQFF
>TRBV29-1
CSVQTGQGNEQYF
>TRBV2
CASKVGAGTYRNEQFF
>TRBV7-3
CASSLEERGRGLFF
>TRBV7-9
CASSSFTYEQYF
>TRBV7-8
CASSLGYRGGTEAFF
>TRBV29-1
CSVVQGGDETQYF
>TRBV12-3/TRBV12-4
CASSRRQGGETQYF
>TRBV5-1
CASSWGTSGMGEQYF
>TRBV6-2/TRBV6-3
CASSYLLTSGREVTDTQYF
>TRBV7-2
CASSFGQSVSNQPQHF
>TRBV9
CASSVNPQGPYEQYF
>TRBV12-3/TRBV12-4
CASSPGQGARETQYF
>TRBV7-2
CASSLAGGLAGGRNEQFF
>TRBV28
CASSPVYSNQPQHF
>TRBV7-2
CASSSTPFDGYTF
>TRBV12-3/TRBV12-4
CASSQGQDSYEQYF
>TRBV18
CASSPGTSHNEQFF
>TRBV6-5
CASSYSGGPGYTF
>TRBV7-2
CASSLELWLRGETQYF
>TRBV6-2/TRBV6-3
CAIASSGSYNEQFF
>TRBV6-4
CAGSPSITDTQYF
>TRBV20-1
CSAWSVEYNEQFF
>TRBV14
CASSQDRIPGALGFGEQYF
>TRBV10-3
CAIGGLAGTDTQYF
>TRBV5-1
CASSLLSPQETQYF